The source of this T cell receptor (beta chain) is a study of early T cells in non-severe SARS-CoV-2 infection. Study context: Sequencing was performed on bulk RNA from unsorted whole blood, leaving chains unpaired.

Notes on the study in general: Missing private and CD4 specificities, VDJdb matching favored anti-spike CD8 responses.

This clonotype appeared many times. No antigen is known for it. The protocol attached unique molecular identifiers to individual cDNA molecules. TCRdb independently ran MiXCR on the 5' RACE reads; one entry per CDR3 protein. The table lists approximately 84,000 distinct CDR3 sequences, 14% to 15% of them singletons, with less than 7% in the top ten. The CDR3 is made up of 14 amino acids. CDR1 is MDHEN, CDR2 SYDVKM, per germline. The V and J ends lost 2 bases and 6 bases, in that order; junction bases with no gene match: 1. The chain uses TRBV28 and TRBJ2-2; 9 bases are a match to TRBD2. The origin of this receptor is an adult who was a healthcare worker with PCR-confirmed SARS-CoV-2 infection or an uninfected control (not recorded which). Sample: whole blood. The CDR3 is CASSLAGGPGELFF. Written as DNA, the CDR3 is TGTGCCAGCAGTTTAGCGGGAGGGCCCGGGGAGCTGTTTTTT.